This entry features one TCR beta chain sequence. Its target is not known. The junction shows a germline mismatch at one end, possibly a read error. CDR1 is SEHNR, CDR2 FQNEAQ, per germline (reference sequence). The CDR3 extends over 14 amino acids. TCRdb independently ran MiXCR on the 5' RACE reads; one entry per CDR3 protein. The sample carries about 580,000 distinct CDR3 sequences, roughly a sixth recorded once. These data belong to a study of T cells after yellow fever vaccination. Points from the study as a whole: Few clonotypes appeared in both CD4 and CD8 compartments. The secondary response was weaker but peaked faster, day 5 versus 15.

Material: PBMCs, obtained less than 6 days after the first yellow fever vaccination. The sequence was obtained from a man between 18 and 29 years old who received the YFV17D yellow fever vaccine. The V and J genes are TRBV7-9 and TRBJ2-1; weak D call: TRBD1 (5 bases). Here the CDR3 DNA reads TGTGCCAGCAGCCCCCCGACAGCTTTTCTTGAGCGGTTCTTC. It yields the protein CASSPPTAFLERFF.